The clone carrying this TCR beta chain was detected a few times. What it binds is unknown. The data are from a study of shared clonotypes between healthy human individuals. This CDR3 is 13 amino acids long. The germline V gene encodes CDR1 SNHLY and CDR2 FYNNEI. Trimming left V 7 bases short and J 7 bases short, with 17 bases between. Into CD45RA+ naive and CD45RA-negative memory subsets, the CD4+ cells were split. Produced via immunoSEQ multiplex PCR; TCRdb's table is partial and in-frame only. The repertoire holds 2.3 million or so clones, with approximately 93% as singletons. Findings and caveats of the study: Clonotypes shared by all four donors outscored non-shared clonotypes in generation probability. Generally, naive subsets came out with larger estimated richness than memory subsets.

Source material: naive CD4+ T cells from PBMCs. Subset meaning: CD45RA+ positively selected. This receptor was taken from a young man in good health. Some clones in this sample may be carry-over from other donors' samples. The V call is TRBV2, the J call TRBJ2-7, with a tentative D call TRBD1 (6 bases). The CDR3 sequence: CASTGTTLGEQYF. The CDR3, as DNA: TGTGCCAGCACCGGGACAACCCTCGGGGAGCAGTACTTC.